This T cell receptor beta chain derives from a study of identical twins (dated by TCRdb to the mid-2010s). Looking at the study overall: To test whether fetal clonotypes persist, the study used deep sequencing on TCR alpha and beta repertoires from monozygotic twins, unrelated adults of various ages, and cord blood. Replicate twin experiments were performed at different times using different library preparation protocols to rule out contamination. Results and caveats for the whole study, not just this receptor: Because the same donors could not be followed over many years, the conclusions relied on cross-sectional statistical analysis. Abundant cord blood beta clonotypes had fewer insertions, young adult naive repertoires showed a similar but weaker trend, and memory repertoires showed no such trend. In monozygotic twins, recombination models systematically underestimated out-of-frame TCR alpha sharing, but the models matched the sharing seen between unrelated individuals. Out-of-frame TCR alpha sequences shared between twins showed an excess of low generation-probability sequences compared with coincidental sharing between unrelated individuals. Zero-insertion analyses could be partly confounded by invariant T cells such as MAIT and iNKT, though diverse VJ usage argued against such confounding for most clonotypes. The excess sharing between twins in beta out-of-frame sequences was weaker because fewer shared sequences reduced the signal-to-noise ratio.

Remarks on this clonotype: Its binding antigen is unknown. Per-nucleotide qualities are absent, and no much larger clonotype sits a single base away.

The library came from 5' RACE. The run used an Illumina HiSeq 2000. Template switching introduced a universal primer binding site; the final cDNA contained a unique molecular identifier, enabling accurate counting of TCR cDNA molecules. First-strand cDNA for TCR alpha and beta chains was synthesized from specific primers in the conserved constant-segment region. To control for contamination, each cDNA library was double barcoded with a SMART-Mk sample barcode plus Illumina barcodes. Two successive PCR steps introduced TruSeq adapter sequences along with Illumina sample barcodes. The TCR alpha and beta cDNA libraries were sequenced on the Illumina HiSeq platform using custom primers. In the source study's methods: Unique molecular identifiers were extracted from raw reads with MiGEC, and CDR3 positions were determined with MiXCR. Recombination models were inferred per individual with the repgenHMM and IGoR tools using an EM algorithm. Shared clonotypes were analyzed with the tcR package in R, and sharing was normalized by the product of cloneset sizes. Out-of-frame nonproductive sequences were analyzed to study raw recombination free of thymic and clonal selection effects. Clones were called with MiXCR by TCRdb after fastp trimmed the public reads at Q25, and only in-frame beta chains were retained. Every entry covers one CDR3 protein and lists the most common genes and DNA from its rows. TCRdb assigned the V and J calls; the authors' analysis was not used. Recorded for this sample are around 250,000 distinct CDR3 sequences; 12% of them occurred a single time. The ten biggest clones cover about 4.1% of the sample.

The CDR1 and CDR2 encoded by the germline V gene (reference sequence) are SEHNR and FQNEAQ. The V end gives up 7 bases and the J end 2 bases, leaving 4 bases in the junction not matched to a gene. The CDR3 sequence holds 13 residues, the cysteine and phenylalanine included. Left in the record is the CDR3 DNA by itself, 39 bases read in frame from the first base. Every donor in the study was a healthy Caucasian. The twin cohort comprised three pairs of female monozygotic twins, all aged roughly 18 to 30 years. Miltenyi CD45RO+ enrichment and human naive T-cell isolation kits were used to isolate memory (CD45RO+) and naive T cells from PBMC. A further study also used this sample, focusing on yellow fever vaccine responses in identical twins. The second publication reports: According to the authors, in identical twins the way T cells responded to vaccination appeared partly convergent and partly personalized. Focusing on identical twins, the study followed the T cell clones that responded to the vaccine, and did so with precision.

The receptor's source is a woman aged 18-29 years in good health. The V and J genes are TRBV7-9 and TRBJ2-5; TRBD1 agrees with 7 junctional bases. Input material: memory (CD45RO+) T cells sorted from blood. The cell subset or site label for this specimen denotes: CD45RO+ enriched T cells. This receptor carries the CDR3 CASTPDRQETQYF. The DNA sequence reads TGTGCCAGCACCCCGGACAGGCAAGAGACCCAGTACTTC.